The 31 T cell receptor beta chains listed next were all sequenced from one sample in a study of T cell repertoires in cytomegalovirus infection (dated by TCRdb to the late 2010s). These receptors have no known antigen. The data were produced on an Illumina HiSeq 1500. The public sequencing data were trimmed at Q25 with fastp and processed into clonotypes with MiXCR by TCRdb, which kept only in-frame beta chains. Every distinct CDR3 protein forms one entry, paired with its most common genes and DNA. The sample table shows approximately 910,000 distinct CDR3 sequences, and roughly 30% are seen once. Around an eighth of the sample is held by the ten biggest clonotypes. In light of the paper, this sample's treatment or condition label describes: in vitro stimulation with specific CMV peptide epitopes to enrich CMV-specific T cells. The specimen was cultured CD8+ T cells from PBMCs, collected from culture after CMV antigen stimulation. These TCRs come from a human donor in good health (CMV status not recorded). Some clones in this sample may be carry-over from other donors' samples.

This chain joins TRBV3-1 and TRBJ2-1; D is unresolved. Trimming stripped 1 base from V and 2 bases from J, with 9 bases between. The CDR3 sequence is 15 residues long. Germline CDR1 is LGHDT and CDR2 is YNNKEL (reference sequence). CDR3 sequence: CASSQVRKTYNEQFF. The DNA of the CDR3 is TGTGCCAGCAGCCAAGTCAGGAAAACCTACAATGAGCAGTTCTTC.

The chain combines TRBV6-2 or TRBV6-3 with TRBJ2-4; D unclear. The CDR3 is made up of 17 amino acids. Trimming pared 0 bases from V and 1 base from J, leaving 13 bases between. Germline CDR1 MNHEY, CDR2 SVGEGT. The CDR3 spells CASSYSKTPKAKNIQYF. The DNA of the CDR3 is TGTGCCAGCAGTTACTCTAAGACACCCAAGGCCAAAAACATTCAGTACTTC.

This clonotype was recorded many times. V gene TRBV6-5 combines with J gene TRBJ1-2; 9 bases fit TRBD1. CDR1 is MNHEY, CDR2 SVGAGI, per germline. The CDR3 covers 15 residues. V was pared by 4 bases and J by 2 bases, with 5 bases of the junction left unmatched. The CDR3 reads CASSFSTGGNYGYTF. The DNA for the CDR3 is TGTGCCAGCAGTTTCTCGACAGGGGGGAACTATGGCTACACCTTC.

The chain couples TRBV4-3 to TRBJ1-1; the match to TRBD1 covers 12 bases. Germline V lookup: CDR1 LGHNA, CDR2 YSLEER. V shed 4 bases and J 6 bases; nucleotides not matched to a gene: 3. CDR3 size: 14 residues. This chain's CDR3 is CASSLGTGGSEAFF. CDR3 nucleotides: TGCGCCAGCAGCCTAGGGACAGGGGGCTCTGAAGCTTTCTTT.

There are many counts of this clonotype. The chain employs TRBV27 and TRBJ1-1, with D hard to call. This CDR3 is 14 amino acids long. CDR1 and CDR2 from the germline V gene are MNHEY and SMNVEV (reference sequence). Between the trimmed V and J ends, which lost 4 bases and 0 bases, there was a span of 9 bases. For the CDR3, the DNA is TGTGCCAGCAGTTCCGGCGGACTGAACACTGAAGCTTTCTTT. Translated: CASSSGGLNTEAFF.

This clonotype was counted a few times. This chain joins TRBV10-2 and TRBJ2-2; the match to TRBD2 covers 13 bases. The junction had 5 bases not matched to a gene; V was cut back by 8 bases and J by 5 bases. This CDR3 is 15 amino acids long. Germline CDR1 WSHSY, CDR2 SAAADI. The CDR3 nucleotides are TGCGCCAGCTCTGGGACTAGCGGGGCTACCGGGGAGCTGTTTTTT. Translating gives CASSGTSGATGELFF.

The table lists this clonotype with a count of one. V and J are TRBV5-1 and TRBJ2-7; TRBD1 matches at 9 bases. V was clipped by 1 base and J by 0 bases; unmatched bases: 2. Germline V gene lookup returns CDR1 SGHRS and CDR2 YFSETQ. The CDR3 length is 15 residues. The chain's CDR3 is CASSLTDRGSYEQYF. The CDR3 DNA reads TGCGCCAGCAGCTTGACGGACAGGGGCTCCTACGAGCAGTACTTC.

The chain carries TRBV10-3 and TRBJ2-4; TRBD1 agrees at 9 bases. The CDR3 is 16 amino acids. Germline values: CDR1 ENHRY, CDR2 SYGVKD. With V trimmed by 5 bases and J by 1 base, 6 bases remained unmatched. The CDR3 bases are TGTGCCATCAGTCCCACAGGGGGCACTGCCAAAAACATTCAGTACTTC. This translates into CAISPTGGTAKNIQYF.

This clonotype was picked up a small number of times. This chain joins TRBV14 and TRBJ2-7; D remains unclear. CDR3 length: 17 amino acids. V was shortened by 0 bases and J by 4 bases, with 19 bases between the two germline ends. Germline-derived CDR1 and CDR2 are SGHDN and FVKESK. The CDR3 sequence: CASSQDRVALGLYEQYF. The CDR3, as DNA: TGTGCCAGCAGCCAAGATCGAGTGGCTCTCGGGCTTTACGAGCAGTACTTC. Complete variable domain (other parts from reference TRBV14 and TRBJ2-7): EAGVTQFPSHSVIEKGQTVTLRCDPISGHDNLYWYRRVMGKEIKFLLHFVKESKQDESGMPNNRFLAERTGGTYSTLKVQPAELEDSGVYFCASSQDRVALGLYEQYFGPGTRLTVT.

A note on this clonotype: A junction boundary mismatches the germline segment, possibly from a read error. The V and J genes are TRBV6-6 and TRBJ1-5, with D possibly matching TRBD1 (5 bases). Germline V gene sequence: CDR1 MNHNY, CDR2 SVGAGI (reference sequence). CDR3 length: 17 amino acids. CDR3 coding DNA: TGTGCCAGCACTTACACGATCGGACATGGCTTCAATCAGCCCCAGCATTTT. Translation: CASTYTIGHGFNQPQHF.

Of note for this clonotype: One junction end disagrees with the germline gene, perhaps due to a read error. This rearrangement joins TRBV4-1 to TRBJ1-5; D gene ambiguous. This CDR3 contains 13 residues. The germline CDR1 and CDR2 sequences are MGHRA and YSYEKL. In DNA form, the CDR3 reads TGTGCCAGCAGCCAAGGAACTTATCAGCCCCAGCATTTT. Amino acids: CASSQGTYQPQHF.

This chain joins TRBV28 and TRBJ2-1; D not certain. In germline, CDR1 is MDHEN, CDR2 SYDVKM. The CDR3 loop spans 13 amino acids. Trimming cost V 2 bases and J 8 bases, with 10 bases left between them. CDR3: CASSLGWKDEQFF. CDR3 bases: TGTGCCAGCAGTTTAGGGTGGAAGGATGAGCAGTTCTTC.

In its sample, this clonotype was seen a few times. The chain's CDR3 is CASSYRGFFNEQFF. The CDR3 nucleotides are TGTGCCAGCAGTTACCGGGGGTTCTTCAATGAGCAGTTCTTC. The chain links TRBV6-5 to TRBJ2-1; D might be TRBD2 (6 bases). With 2 bases removed from V and 6 bases from J, the gap between germline ends came to 11 bases. The CDR3 runs 14 residues. Germline lookup yields CDR1 MNHEY and CDR2 SVGAGI.

The chain employs TRBV6-6 and TRBJ2-5; D is perhaps TRBD2 (7 bases). The CDR3 is made up of 17 amino acids. Deletions cut 0 bases from V and 1 base from J, with 15 bases between. Germline V lookup: CDR1 MNHNY, CDR2 SVGAGI (reference sequence). The CDR3 bases are TGTGCCAGCAGTTACTCGCGAGGGCGGGGGCCCCAAGAGACCCAGTACTTC. Protein sequence: CASSYSRGRGPQETQYF.

The rearrangement links TRBV11-2 to TRBJ2-7; D is tentatively TRBD1 or TRBD2 (5 bases each). The length of the CDR3 is 16 residues. Germline CDR1 and CDR2: SGHAT and FQNNGV. The ends were cut back, 4 bases at V and 3 bases at J, with 19 bases in the middle. This CDR3 is CASSYGDVLPFYEQYF. CDR3 DNA sequence: TGTGCCAGCAGCTACGGGGACGTTCTACCCTTCTACGAGCAGTACTTC.

This clonotype was counted a few times. The chain has TRBV28 and TRBJ2-2; 8 bases agree with TRBD1. The CDR3 loop spans 17 amino acids. V gave up 5 bases and J gave up 4 bases; unmatched junction bases: 12. Looked up from germline, CDR1 is MDHEN and CDR2 is SYDVKM. The CDR3 DNA sequence: TGTGCCAGCAGTCCAAGGACAGGGTCAGTCGTCACCGGGGAGCTGTTTTTT. Amino acids: CASSPRTGSVVTGELFF.

This clonotype was seen a few times. CDR3 loop: CASRDTYNSPLHF. The DNA for the CDR3 is TGTGCCAGCAGGGATACCTATAATTCACCCCTCCACTTT. This rearrangement joins TRBV27 to TRBJ1-6; no clear D. The CDR3 is 13 amino acids. CDR1 is MNHEY, CDR2 SMNVEV, per germline (reference sequence). V gave up 6 bases and J gave up 2 bases, with 5 bases separating them.

In this sample, this clonotype turned up a few times. V and J are TRBV4-2 and TRBJ2-1; 7 nucleotides line up with TRBD1. Germline CDR1 is LGHNA and CDR2 is YNFKEQ. The CDR3 consists of 16 residues. After removal of 0 bases from V and 2 bases from J, the junction contained 4 bases not matched to a gene. The CDR3 bases are TGTGCCAGCAGCCAAGAACAGGGGTTCCCCTACAATGAGCAGTTCTTC. Amino acids: CASSQEQGFPYNEQFF.

This clonotype was observed a few times. The rearrangement uses TRBV4-1 and TRBJ2-7; D remains unclear. V lost 0 bases and J lost 5, with 14 bases in between. CDR3 length: 15 residues. Per the germline V gene, CDR1 is MGHRA and CDR2 is YSYEKL. The CDR3 nucleotides are TGCGCCAGCAGCCAAGATGAGACCGTCGTGCACGAGCAGTACTTC. Encoded protein: CASSQDETVVHEQYF.

V and J are TRBV12-5 and TRBJ2-7, with D possibly TRBD1 on 6 matching bases. The CDR3 is 18 amino acids. Per the germline V gene, CDR1 is LGHNT and CDR2 is FRNRAP. V dropped 0 bases and J dropped 0 bases, with 18 bases sitting between them. The CDR3 loop reads CASGLVLEDRRSSYEQYF. The CDR3 DNA reads as TGTGCTAGTGGTTTGGTACTGGAGGACAGAAGGAGCTCCTACGAGCAGTACTTC.

This clonotype was found a few times. The chain joins TRBV7-2 to TRBJ2-3; TRBD1 might be the D (6 bases). The CDR3 extends over 12 amino acids. The germline gives CDR1 SGHTA, CDR2 FQGNSA. Trimming took 5 bases from V and 7 from J, leaving 10 bases between them. The CDR3 sequence: CASSLQGNTQYF. The CDR3 DNA reads as TGTGCCAGCAGCCTACAGGGTAATACGCAGTATTTT.

This clonotype has just a few counts. The chain combines TRBV7-6 with TRBJ1-1, with D maybe TRBD1 (5 bases). There are 17 residues in the CDR3. Germline V gene lookup returns CDR1 SGHVS and CDR2 FNYEAQ. V was shortened by 1 base and J by 0 bases, with 15 bases between the two germline ends. CDR3 nucleotide sequence: TGTGCCAGCAGCTTAGTCGGGGGGGGACGGATGAACACTGAAGCTTTCTTT. Translation: CASSLVGGGRMNTEAFF.

The chain employs TRBV6-1 and TRBJ1-2; 9 positions match TRBD1. Germline V gene lookup returns CDR1 MNHNS and CDR2 SASEGT. The junction had 0 bases not matched to a gene; V was cut back by 8 bases and J by 8 bases. CDR3 size: 10 residues. CDR3 in DNA: TGTGCCAGCGGACAGGGGGGCTACACCTTC. It is translated as CASGQGGYTF.

This clonotype was recorded at least ten times. This sequence joins TRBV5-4 and TRBJ1-2, with TRBD1 matching 7 bases. Germline V gene data show CDR1 as SGHNT and CDR2 as YYREEE (reference sequence). The CDR3 spans 15 residues. Trimming at V came to 3 bases and at J to 1 base, leaving 6 bases not matched to a gene. The CDR3 sequence: CASSSRDSLNYGYTF. In nucleotides, the CDR3 is TGTGCCAGCAGCTCCCGGGACAGTCTTAACTATGGCTACACCTTC. The full variable domain, with the rest looked up from reference TRBV5-4 and TRBJ1-2, is ETGVTQSPTHLIKTRGQQVTLRCSSQSGHNTVSWYQQALGQGPQFIFQYYREEENGRGNFPPRFSGLQFPNYSSELNVNALELDDSALYLCASSSRDSLNYGYTFGSGTRLTVV.

This clonotype has more than one count but fewer than ten. The chain employs TRBV19 and TRBJ1-1; D might be TRBD1 (6 bases). This CDR3 is 15 amino acids long. The V and J ends lost 3 bases and 2 bases respectively, with 13 bases between them. Germline loops: CDR1 LNHDA, CDR2 SQIVND (reference sequence). The CDR3 sequence: CASSIPGVVNTEAFF. CDR3 in DNA: TGTGCCAGTAGTATCCCAGGGGTTGTAAACACTGAAGCTTTCTTT.

This clonotype appeared a few times. The chain couples TRBV6-5 to TRBJ2-1; D might be TRBD2 (7 bases). Germline V gene lookup returns CDR1 MNHEY and CDR2 SVGAGI. The CDR3 extends over 13 amino acids. V lost 0 bases, J lost 10 bases, and 10 bases lay in between. CDR3 nucleotides: TGTGCCAGCAGTTACTCGAGCGGGACAGAGCAGTTCTTC. It yields the protein CASSYSSGTEQFF.

Comment on this clonotype: Being one base from a much bigger clone, this may be a read error. The rearrangement joins TRBV7-6 to TRBJ2-3, with D perhaps TRBD2 (6 bases). This CDR3 contains 16 residues. The V end was cut by 2 bases, the J end by 4 bases, with 16 bases between. In germline, CDR1 is SGHVS, CDR2 FNYEAQ. The CDR3 DNA reads as TGTGCCAGCAGCTTAAGGAAAGTAGCGGTGGCAGATACGCAGTATTTT. This translates into CASSLRKVAVADTQYF.

The J gene is TRBJ2-7, the V gene TRBV4-1; 10 bases align to TRBD2. Germline V CDR1 and CDR2: MGHRA, YSYEKL. The CDR3 totals 15 residues. J lost 4 bases, V lost 2 bases, and 5 bases had no gene match. DNA of the CDR3: TGCGCCAGCAGCCAAATAGCGGGGGGTTCGTACGAGCAGTACTTC. It specifies CASSQIAGGSYEQYF.

The rearrangement joins TRBV27 to TRBJ1-4; TRBD1 matches at 9 bases. The CDR3 covers 17 residues. Germline CDR1 is MNHEY and CDR2 is SMNVEV (reference sequence). V lost 4 bases, J lost 8 bases, and 14 bases stayed unmatched. CDR3: CASSYGQGFGREEKLFF. CDR3 in DNA: TGTGCCAGCAGTTACGGACAGGGGTTTGGGCGGGAAGAAAAACTGTTTTTT.

Only a few counts were recorded for this clonotype. The genes are TRBV6-1 and TRBJ1-6; possible D gene TRBD1, 5 bases. The ends were cut back, 7 bases at V and 0 bases at J, with 16 bases in the middle. CDR3 length: 17 residues. Germline V gene lookup returns CDR1 MNHNS and CDR2 SASEGT. CDR3 amino acids: CASTTDQRFSYNSPLHF. The CDR3 bases are TGTGCCAGCACGACAGACCAAAGGTTCTCCTATAATTCACCCCTCCACTTT.

This clonotype came up a few times. The V and J genes are TRBV6-6 and TRBJ1-1; D is unclear. V gave up 6 bases and J gave up 4 bases, with 15 bases separating them. This CDR3 region has 14 residues. In germline, CDR1 is MNHNY, CDR2 SVGAGI (reference sequence). This CDR3 reads CASSQRGRVTEAFF. The CDR3 coding sequence is TGTGCCAGCAGCCAGCGGGGTCGGGTCACTGAAGCTTTCTTT.